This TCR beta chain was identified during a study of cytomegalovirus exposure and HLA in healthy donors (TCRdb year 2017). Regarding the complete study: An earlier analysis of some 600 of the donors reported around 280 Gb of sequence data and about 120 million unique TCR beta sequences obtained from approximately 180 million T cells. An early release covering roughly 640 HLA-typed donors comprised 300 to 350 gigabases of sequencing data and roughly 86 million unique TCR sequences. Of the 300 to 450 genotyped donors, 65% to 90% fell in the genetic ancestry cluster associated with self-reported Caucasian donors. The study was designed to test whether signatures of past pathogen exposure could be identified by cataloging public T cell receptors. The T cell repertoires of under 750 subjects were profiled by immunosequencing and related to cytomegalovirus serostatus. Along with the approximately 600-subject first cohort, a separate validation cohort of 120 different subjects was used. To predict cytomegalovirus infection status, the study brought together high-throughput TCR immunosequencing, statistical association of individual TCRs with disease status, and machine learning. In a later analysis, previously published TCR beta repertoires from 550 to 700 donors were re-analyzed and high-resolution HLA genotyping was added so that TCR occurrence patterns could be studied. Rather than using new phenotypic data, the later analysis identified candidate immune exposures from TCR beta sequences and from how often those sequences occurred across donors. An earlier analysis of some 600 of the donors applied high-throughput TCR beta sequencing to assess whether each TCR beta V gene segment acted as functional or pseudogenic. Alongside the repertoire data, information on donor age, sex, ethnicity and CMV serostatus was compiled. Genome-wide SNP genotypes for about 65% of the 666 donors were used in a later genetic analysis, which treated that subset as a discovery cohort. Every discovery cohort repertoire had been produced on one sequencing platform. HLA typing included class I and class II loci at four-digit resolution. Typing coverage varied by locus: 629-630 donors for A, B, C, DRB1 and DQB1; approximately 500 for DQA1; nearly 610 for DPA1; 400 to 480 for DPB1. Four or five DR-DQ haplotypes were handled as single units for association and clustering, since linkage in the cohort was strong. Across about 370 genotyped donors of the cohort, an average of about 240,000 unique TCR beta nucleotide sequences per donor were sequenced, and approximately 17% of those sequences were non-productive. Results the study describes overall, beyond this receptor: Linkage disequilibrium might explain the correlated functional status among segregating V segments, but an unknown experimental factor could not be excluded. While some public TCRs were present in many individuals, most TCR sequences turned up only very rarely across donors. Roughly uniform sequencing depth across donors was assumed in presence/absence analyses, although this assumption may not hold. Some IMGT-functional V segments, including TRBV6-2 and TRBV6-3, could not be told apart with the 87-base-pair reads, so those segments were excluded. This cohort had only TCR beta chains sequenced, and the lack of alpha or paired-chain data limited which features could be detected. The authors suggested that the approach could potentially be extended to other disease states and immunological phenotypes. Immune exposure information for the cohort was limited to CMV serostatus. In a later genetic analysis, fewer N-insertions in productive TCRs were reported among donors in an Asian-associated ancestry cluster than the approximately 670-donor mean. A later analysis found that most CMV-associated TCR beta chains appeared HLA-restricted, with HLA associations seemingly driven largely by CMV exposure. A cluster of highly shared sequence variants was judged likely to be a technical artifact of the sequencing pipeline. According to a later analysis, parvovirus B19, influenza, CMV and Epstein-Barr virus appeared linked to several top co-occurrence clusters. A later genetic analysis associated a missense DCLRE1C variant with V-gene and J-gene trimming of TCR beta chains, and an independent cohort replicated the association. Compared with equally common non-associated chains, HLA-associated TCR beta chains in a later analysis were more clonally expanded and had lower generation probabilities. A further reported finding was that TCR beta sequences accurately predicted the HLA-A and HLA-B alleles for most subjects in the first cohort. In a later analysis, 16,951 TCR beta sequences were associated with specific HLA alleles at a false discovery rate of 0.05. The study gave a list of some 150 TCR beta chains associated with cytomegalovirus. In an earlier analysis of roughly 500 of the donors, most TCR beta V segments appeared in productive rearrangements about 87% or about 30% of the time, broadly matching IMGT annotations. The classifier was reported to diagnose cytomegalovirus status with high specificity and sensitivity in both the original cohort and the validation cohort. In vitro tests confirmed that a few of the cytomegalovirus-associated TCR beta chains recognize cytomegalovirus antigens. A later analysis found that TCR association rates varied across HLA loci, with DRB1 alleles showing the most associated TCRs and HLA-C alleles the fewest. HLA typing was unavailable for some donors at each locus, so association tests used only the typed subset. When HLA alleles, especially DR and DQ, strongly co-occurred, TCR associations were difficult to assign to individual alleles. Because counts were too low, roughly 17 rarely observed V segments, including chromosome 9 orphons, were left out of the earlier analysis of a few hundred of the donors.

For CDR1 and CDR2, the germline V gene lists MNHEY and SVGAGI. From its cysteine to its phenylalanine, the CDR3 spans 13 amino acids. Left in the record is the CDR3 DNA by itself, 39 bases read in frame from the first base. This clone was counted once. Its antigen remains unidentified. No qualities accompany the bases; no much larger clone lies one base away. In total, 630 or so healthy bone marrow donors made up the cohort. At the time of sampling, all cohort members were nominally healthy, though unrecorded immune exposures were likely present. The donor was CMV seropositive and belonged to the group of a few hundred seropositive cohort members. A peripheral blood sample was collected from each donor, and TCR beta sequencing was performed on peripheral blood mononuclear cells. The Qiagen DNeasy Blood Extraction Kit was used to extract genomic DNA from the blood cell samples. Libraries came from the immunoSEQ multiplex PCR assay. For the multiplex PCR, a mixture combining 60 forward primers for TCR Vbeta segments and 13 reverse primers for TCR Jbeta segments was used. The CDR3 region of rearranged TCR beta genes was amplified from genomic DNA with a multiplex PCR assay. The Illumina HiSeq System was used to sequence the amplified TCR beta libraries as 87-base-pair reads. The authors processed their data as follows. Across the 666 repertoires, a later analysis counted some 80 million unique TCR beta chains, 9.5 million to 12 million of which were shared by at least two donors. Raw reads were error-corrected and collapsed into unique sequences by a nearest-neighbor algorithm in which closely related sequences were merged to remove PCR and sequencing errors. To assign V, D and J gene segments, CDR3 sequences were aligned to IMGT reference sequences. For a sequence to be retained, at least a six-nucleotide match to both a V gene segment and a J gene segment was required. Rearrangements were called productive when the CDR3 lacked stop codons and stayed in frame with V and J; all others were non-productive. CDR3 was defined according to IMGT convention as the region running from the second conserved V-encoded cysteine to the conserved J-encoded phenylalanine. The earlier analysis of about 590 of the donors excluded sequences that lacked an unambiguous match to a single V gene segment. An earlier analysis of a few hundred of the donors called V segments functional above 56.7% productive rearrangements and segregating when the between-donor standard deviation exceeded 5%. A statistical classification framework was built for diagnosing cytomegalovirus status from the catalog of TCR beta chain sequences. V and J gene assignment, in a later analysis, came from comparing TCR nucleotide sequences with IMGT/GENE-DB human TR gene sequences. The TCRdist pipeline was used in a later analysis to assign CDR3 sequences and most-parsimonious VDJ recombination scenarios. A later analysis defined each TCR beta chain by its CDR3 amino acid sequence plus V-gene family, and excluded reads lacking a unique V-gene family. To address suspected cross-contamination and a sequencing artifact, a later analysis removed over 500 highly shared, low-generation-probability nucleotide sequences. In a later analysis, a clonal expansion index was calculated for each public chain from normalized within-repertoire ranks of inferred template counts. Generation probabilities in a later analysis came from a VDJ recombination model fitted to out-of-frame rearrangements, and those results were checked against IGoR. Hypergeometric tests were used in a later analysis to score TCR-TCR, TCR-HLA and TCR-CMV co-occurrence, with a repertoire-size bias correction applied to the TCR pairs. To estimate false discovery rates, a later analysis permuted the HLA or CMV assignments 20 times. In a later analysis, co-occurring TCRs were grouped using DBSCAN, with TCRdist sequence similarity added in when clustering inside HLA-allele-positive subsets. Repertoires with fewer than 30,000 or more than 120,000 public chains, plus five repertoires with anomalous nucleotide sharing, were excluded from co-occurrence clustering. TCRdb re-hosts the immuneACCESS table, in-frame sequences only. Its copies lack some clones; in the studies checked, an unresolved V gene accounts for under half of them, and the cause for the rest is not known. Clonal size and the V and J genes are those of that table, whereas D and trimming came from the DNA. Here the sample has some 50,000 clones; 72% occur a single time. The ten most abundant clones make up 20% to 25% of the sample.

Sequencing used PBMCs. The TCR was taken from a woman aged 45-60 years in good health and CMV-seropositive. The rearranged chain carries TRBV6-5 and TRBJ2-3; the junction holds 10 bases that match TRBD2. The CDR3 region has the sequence CLAGDSSTDTQYF. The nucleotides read TGTCTAGCGGGGGATTCTAGCACAGATACGCAGTATTTT.